This record concerns one T cell receptor beta chain sequence. What it recognizes is unknown. This entry comes from a study of OX40 agonist ivuxolimab in advanced cancers. Study information: Three patients, one with hepatocellular carcinoma and two with cutaneous melanoma, achieved partial responses.

Study-wide findings and caveats: Compared with CD4+, CD8+ T cells on average had more expanded clones. Circulating CD4+ and CD8+ T cells showed clonal expansion by week 6 at 0.1 to 3.0 mg/kg.

Measured with immunoSEQ multiplex PCR; TCRdb has only the in-frame clones, and not every one. The profile covers 60,000 to 80,000 clones, with 84% appearing a single time and more than 0.95% taken by the ten largest. The CDR3 sequence is 16 residues long. Germline assignment: CDR1 SGHTA and CDR2 FQGNSA. Losses at the gene ends were 3 bases for V and 0 bases for J; bases not matched to a gene: 4. The clonotype originates from an adult with an advanced solid tumor such as melanoma, head and neck, liver or kidney cancer. The material was CD4+ or CD8+ T cells sorted from blood, obtained in a trial of the OX40 agonist ivuxolimab. This chain joins TRBV7-2 and TRBJ2-2; 7 positions match TRBD2. DNA of the CDR3: TGTGCCAGCAGCTTGGTTGCGGGGGCGAACACCGGGGAGCTGTTTTTT. It encodes CASSLVAGANTGELFF.